These 6 T cell receptor beta chains share one sample of origin, sequenced in a study of blood T cell repertoires in COVID-19. Profiling relied on immunoSEQ multiplex PCR, and the TCRdb table lists in-frame clones only, not all of them. Of roughly 150,000 clones in the sample, about 86% were seen once. The specimen sequenced was peripheral blood. Source of these receptors: a woman in her 70s with acute or convalescent COVID-19.

This clone appeared once. The chain uses TRBV29-1 and TRBJ2-3; 8 bases line up with TRBD1. The length of the CDR3 is 14 residues. The V and J ends lost 4 bases and 3 bases, in that order; junction bases with no gene match: 6. Germline CDR1 and CDR2: SQVTM and ANQGSEA. The CDR3 is CSVARTGLTDTQYF. The CDR3 nucleotides are TGCAGCGTTGCGAGGACAGGGTTGACAGATACGCAGTATTTT.

The chain recombines TRBV5-1 with TRBJ2-2; the D is unclear. Trimming removed 4 bases from V and 8 bases from J, with 21 bases in between. The germline V gene encodes CDR1 SGHRS and CDR2 YFSETQ. The CDR3 length is 16 residues. The CDR3 protein is CASSPWPPGSRGELFF. CDR3 nucleotides: TGCGCCAGCAGCCCGTGGCCGCCAGGATCCAGGGGGGAGCTGTTTTTT. The full variable domain, with the rest looked up from reference TRBV5-1 and TRBJ2-2, is KAGVTQTPRYLIKTRGQQVTLSCSPISGHRSVSWYQQTPGQGLQFLFEYFSETQRNKGNFPGRFSGRQFSNSRSEMNVSTLELGDSALYLCASSPWPPGSRGELFFGEGSRLTVL.

This rearrangement joins TRBV19 to TRBJ1-2; 9 nucleotides match TRBD1. The CDR3 has 16 amino acids. Germline trimming cut 8 bases from V and 4 bases from J; bases unmatched to any gene: 14. In germline, CDR1 is LNHDA, CDR2 SQIVND (reference sequence). The CDR3 DNA follows: TGTGCCAGTTCCCAGGCAACAGGGGGCAAATCCTATGGCTACACCTTC. Protein sequence: CASSQATGGKSYGYTF.

The chain joins TRBV10-3 to TRBJ2-5; D might be TRBD1 (5 bases). The CDR3 contains 13 residues. Between the trimmed V and J ends, which lost 3 bases and 3 bases, there was a span of 8 bases. CDR1 and CDR2 (germline): ENHRY, SYGVKD. In DNA form, the CDR3 reads TGTGCCATCAGTGACCAGGGAAAAGAGACCCAGTACTTC. It encodes CAISDQGKETQYF.

The V and J genes are TRBV27 and TRBJ1-3; 7 bases are shared with TRBD1. From germline, CDR1 is MNHEY and CDR2 SMNVEV (reference sequence). Trimming removed 3 bases from V and 0 bases from J; junction bases left unmatched: 2. CDR3 length: 15 residues. This chain's CDR3 is CASSLDRTSGNTIYF. CDR3 bases: TGTGCCAGCAGTTTGGACAGGACCTCTGGAAACACCATATATTTT.

This clone appeared once. This chain links TRBV7-2 with TRBJ2-5; D is possibly TRBD1 (6 bases). V was shortened by 1 base and J by 4 bases, with 13 bases between the two germline ends. The CDR3 length is 15 residues. Germline CDR1 is SGHTA and CDR2 is FQGNSA. Written as DNA, the CDR3 is TGTGCCAGCAGCTTAGGGGGGCAGGGAACAGAGACCCAGTACTTC. Residues: CASSLGGQGTETQYF. Filled out from reference TRBV7-2 and TRBJ2-5, the complete variable domain reads GAGVSQSPSNKVTEKGKDVELRCDPISGHTALYWYRQSLGQGLEFLIYFQGNSAPDKSGLPSDRFSAERTGGSVSTLTIQRTQQEDSAVYLCASSLGGQGTETQYFGPGTRLLVL.